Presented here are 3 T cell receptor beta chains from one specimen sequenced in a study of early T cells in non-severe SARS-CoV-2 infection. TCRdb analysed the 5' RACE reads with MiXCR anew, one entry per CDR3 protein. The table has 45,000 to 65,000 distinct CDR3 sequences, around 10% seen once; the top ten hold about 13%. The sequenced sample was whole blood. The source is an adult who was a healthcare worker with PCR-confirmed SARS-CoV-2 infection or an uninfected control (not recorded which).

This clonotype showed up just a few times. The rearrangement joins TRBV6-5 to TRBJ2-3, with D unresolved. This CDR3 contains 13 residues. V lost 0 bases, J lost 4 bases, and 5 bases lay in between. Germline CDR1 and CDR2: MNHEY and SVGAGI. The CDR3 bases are TGTGCCAGCAGTTACTCCCCCTCAGATACGCAGTATTTT. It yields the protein CASSYSPSDTQYF.

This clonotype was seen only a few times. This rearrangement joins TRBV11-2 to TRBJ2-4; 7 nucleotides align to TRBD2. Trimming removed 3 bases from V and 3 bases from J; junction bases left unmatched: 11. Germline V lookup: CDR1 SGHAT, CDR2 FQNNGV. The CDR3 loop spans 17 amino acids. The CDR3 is CASSLKGSSGIKNIQYF. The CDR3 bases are TGTGCCAGCAGCTTGAAGGGATCCAGCGGGATCAAAAACATTCAGTACTTC.

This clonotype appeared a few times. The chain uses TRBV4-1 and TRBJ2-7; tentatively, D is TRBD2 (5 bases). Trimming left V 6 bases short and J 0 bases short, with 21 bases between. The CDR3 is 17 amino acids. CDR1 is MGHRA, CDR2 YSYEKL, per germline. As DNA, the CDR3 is TGCGCCAGCAGTCAATCCCACTTTCAGCGGAACTCCTACGAGCAGTACTTC. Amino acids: CASSQSHFQRNSYEQYF.